The rows below give T cell receptor beta chains drawn from one sample of a study of cytomegalovirus exposure and HLA in healthy donors. Sequencing used immunoSEQ multiplex PCR; TCRdb keeps in-frame clones, though not all of them. Of over 150,000 clones listed, 77% are singletons. Sequencing was performed on PBMCs. These receptors were taken from a woman between 55 and 75 years old in good health and CMV-seropositive. The CDR3 runs from the conserved cysteine through the conserved F or W. Each record gives: J gene, V gene, D gene, clone size, CDR3 protein, CDR3 DNA. A D gene is named only where the DNA matches it firmly. For some rows the clone size is stated as once, few or many, or as a class when expanded; others skip it.

j_gene: TRBJ2-1
v_gene: TRBV7-6
d_gene: TRBD2
abundance: few
CDR3aa: CASSSVLAGVDNEQFF
CDR3nt: TGTGCCAGCAGCTCTGTTCTAGCGGGAGTTGACAATGAGCAGTTCTTC

j_gene: TRBJ1-4
v_gene: TRBV29-1
d_gene: NA
abundance: NA
CDR3aa: CSVERGGREKLFF
CDR3nt: TGCAGCGTTGAACGGGGGGGACGGGAAAAACTGTTTTTT

j_gene: TRBJ2-2
v_gene: TRBV2
d_gene: NA
abundance: NA
CDR3aa: CASSSQGPSNTGELFF
CDR3nt: TGTGCCAGCTCAAGTCAGGGGCCCTCGAACACCGGGGAGCTGTTTTTT

j_gene: TRBJ2-7
v_gene: TRBV28
d_gene: TRBD2
abundance: few
CDR3aa: CASRPSGRAKWEQYF
CDR3nt: TGTGCCAGCAGACCTAGCGGGAGGGCCAAATGGGAGCAGTACTTC

j_gene: TRBJ2-7
v_gene: TRBV15
d_gene: TRBD2
abundance: NA
CDR3aa: CATSRETRLAGVYEQYF
CDR3nt: TGTGCCACCAGCAGAGAGACGAGGCTAGCGGGAGTCTACGAGCAGTACTTC

j_gene: TRBJ1-5
v_gene: TRBV6-5
d_gene: TRBD1
abundance: NA
CDR3aa: CASSPDRVQGRPQHF
CDR3nt: TGTGCCAGCAGTCCCGACAGGGTCCAGGGGAGGCCCCAGCATTTT

j_gene: TRBJ2-5
v_gene: TRBV27
d_gene: TRBD1
abundance: once
CDR3aa: CASSTRTGGETQYF
CDR3nt: TGTGCCAGCAGTACGAGGACAGGGGGCGAGACCCAGTACTTC

j_gene: TRBJ2-3
v_gene: TRBV7-8
d_gene: TRBD2
abundance: NA
CDR3aa: CASSPLTSGTTDTQYF
CDR3nt: TGTGCCAGCAGCCCCCTGACTAGCGGGACCACAGATACGCAGTATTTT

j_gene: TRBJ2-4
v_gene: TRBV27
d_gene: TRBD2
abundance: NA
CDR3aa: CASSFSLAGALAKNIQYF
CDR3nt: TGTGCCAGCAGTTTTTCGCTAGCGGGGGCCCTAGCCAAAAACATTCAGTACTTC

j_gene: TRBJ2-3
v_gene: TRBV5-6
d_gene: NA
abundance: few
CDR3aa: CASSLDFSDTQYF
CDR3nt: TGTGCCAGCAGCTTGGACTTTTCAGATACGCAGTATTTT

j_gene: TRBJ2-5
v_gene: TRBV27
d_gene: TRBD1
abundance: NA
CDR3aa: CASSPRTGGNRPETQYF
CDR3nt: TGTGCCAGCAGTCCTCGGACAGGGGGCAACCGCCCCGAGACCCAGTACTTC

j_gene: TRBJ1-1
v_gene: TRBV6-5
d_gene: NA
abundance: NA
CDR3aa: CASSYSGGAVNTEAFF
CDR3nt: TGTGCCAGCAGTTACTCAGGGGGGGCGGTTAACACTGAAGCTTTCTTT

j_gene: TRBJ1-6
v_gene: TRBV27
d_gene: NA
abundance: few
CDR3aa: CASSSTSGTTLAGSPLHF
CDR3nt: TGTGCCAGCAGTTCAACTTCCGGGACAACATTGGCGGGTTCACCCCTCCACTTT

j_gene: TRBJ1-1
v_gene: TRBV2
d_gene: TRBD1
abundance: NA
CDR3aa: CASTGQGNTEAFF
CDR3nt: TGTGCCAGTACGGGACAGGGAAACACTGAAGCTTTCTTT

j_gene: TRBJ2-3
v_gene: TRBV29-1
d_gene: TRBD1
abundance: few
CDR3aa: CSVNHRGLYTDTQYF
CDR3nt: TGCAGCGTGAACCACAGGGGGTTATACACAGATACGCAGTATTTT

j_gene: TRBJ2-1
v_gene: TRBV7-9
d_gene: TRBD2
abundance: once
CDR3aa: CASSHLAGVYNEQFF
CDR3nt: TGTGCCAGCAGCCATCTAGCGGGGGTATACAATGAGCAGTTCTTC

j_gene: TRBJ1-2
v_gene: TRBV15
d_gene: TRBD1
abundance: NA
CDR3aa: CATSSEQGASGYTF
CDR3nt: TGTGCCACCAGCAGCGAACAGGGGGCTAGCGGCTACACCTTC

j_gene: TRBJ1-1
v_gene: TRBV5-1
d_gene: TRBD1
abundance: NA
CDR3aa: CASSLTGALNTEAFF
CDR3nt: TGCGCCAGCAGCCTGACAGGGGCATTGAACACTGAAGCTTTCTTT

j_gene: TRBJ2-1
v_gene: TRBV6-1
d_gene: TRBD2
abundance: NA
CDR3aa: CASSELGLAGEQFF
CDR3nt: TGTGCCAGCAGTGAGCTCGGACTAGCGGGAGAGCAGTTCTTC

j_gene: TRBJ2-5
v_gene: TRBV13
d_gene: TRBD2
abundance: few
CDR3aa: CASSKTSGSEETQYF
CDR3nt: TGTGCCAGCAGCAAGACTAGCGGGTCGGAAGAGACCCAGTACTTC

j_gene: TRBJ2-5
v_gene: TRBV27
d_gene: TRBD2
abundance: NA
CDR3aa: CASSLSGGWGETQYF
CDR3nt: TGTGCCAGCAGTTTAAGCGGGGGCTGGGGGGAGACCCAGTACTTC

j_gene: TRBJ2-5
v_gene: TRBV5-1
d_gene: NA
abundance: NA
CDR3aa: CASSLDSSQETQYF
CDR3nt: TGCGCCAGCAGCTTGGACAGTTCCCAAGAGACCCAGTACTTC

j_gene: TRBJ1-6
v_gene: TRBV5-1
d_gene: TRBD1
abundance: NA
CDR3aa: CASSVGTGGESPLHF
CDR3nt: TGCGCCAGCAGCGTTGGGACAGGGGGCGAGTCACCCCTCCACTTT

j_gene: TRBJ2-7
v_gene: TRBV6-4
d_gene: NA
abundance: NA
CDR3aa: CARIYRPESSYEQYF
CDR3nt: TGTGCCAGAATTTACAGGCCAGAGTCTTCCTACGAGCAGTACTTC

j_gene: TRBJ1-4
v_gene: TRBV2
d_gene: NA
abundance: NA
CDR3aa: CASKGRLANEKLFF
CDR3nt: TGTGCCAGCAAGGGCCGCTTAGCGAATGAAAAACTGTTTTTT

j_gene: TRBJ1-4
v_gene: TRBV6-4
d_gene: TRBD1
abundance: NA
CDR3aa: CASRRTGRPNEKLFF
CDR3nt: TGTGCCAGCAGGAGGACAGGGCGCCCTAATGAAAAACTGTTTTTT

j_gene: TRBJ2-2
v_gene: TRBV7-9
d_gene: TRBD1
abundance: NA
CDR3aa: CASSPGQGNTGELFF
CDR3nt: TGTGCCAGCAGCCCGGGACAGGGCAACACCGGGGAGCTGTTTTTT

j_gene: TRBJ2-3
v_gene: TRBV28
d_gene: TRBD2
abundance: NA
CDR3aa: CASKPSGRSQWADTQYF
CDR3nt: TGTGCCAGCAAGCCTAGCGGGAGGTCCCAGTGGGCAGATACGCAGTATTTT